Each of the 5 T cell receptor beta chains below was sequenced from the same sample in a study of blood T cell repertoires in COVID-19. Clones were read by immunoSEQ multiplex PCR, and TCRdb kept only the in-frame ones, dropping some. This sample has 35,000 to 50,000 clones; about 70% occur once, and the top ten carry roughly 61%. Input material: peripheral blood. All receptors derive from a man at least 80 years old with acute or convalescent COVID-19.

The chain recombines TRBV4-1 with TRBJ2-4, with TRBD2 matching 8 bases. The germline gives CDR1 MGHRA, CDR2 YSYEKL. The CDR3 runs to 16 residues. V dropped 4 bases and J dropped 0; count of bases not matched to a gene: 5. The CDR3 spells CASSPLAAVAKNIQYF. DNA of the CDR3: TGCGCCAGCAGCCCACTAGCGGCCGTAGCCAAAAACATTCAGTACTTC.

The table lists this clone with a count of one. The chain joins TRBV2 to TRBJ2-1, with 11 bases identical to TRBD2. Unmatched junction bases numbered 10, after V lost 6 bases and J lost 9 bases. The germline V gene has CDR1 SNHLY and CDR2 FYNNEI. The CDR3 is made up of 15 amino acids. This chain's CDR3 is CASSPRGLAGGEQFF. The CDR3 region has the DNA TGTGCCAGCAGCCCCCGTGGGCTAGCGGGAGGTGAGCAGTTCTTC.

The CDR3 DNA is TGTGCCAGCTCACCTGACCAGCGCGAGCAGTACTTC. It yields the protein CASSPDQREQYF. The chain couples TRBV18 to TRBJ2-7; D unresolved. This CDR3 has 12 amino acids. Germline CDR1 reads KGHSH; CDR2 reads LQKENI. V was shortened by 3 bases and J by 6 bases, with 9 bases between the two germline ends.

The chain is built from TRBV7-9 and TRBJ1-2; TRBD1 is a possible D gene (5 bases). This CDR3 is built from 14 residues. CDR1 is SEHNR and CDR2 is FQNEAQ in the germline V gene (reference sequence). Trimming pared 5 bases from V and 4 bases from J, leaving 14 bases between. The DNA for the CDR3 is TGTGCCAGCAGCCAGGACACCCGCTTCTATGGCTACACCTTC. It translates to CASSQDTRFYGYTF. The full variable domain, in which reference TRBV7-9 and TRBJ1-2 provide the parts outside the CDR3, is DTGVSQNPRHKITKRGQNVTFRCDPISEHNRLYWYRQTLGQGPEFLTYFQNEAQLEKSRLLSDRFSAERPKGSFSTLEIQRTEQGDSAMYLCASSQDTRFYGYTFGSGTRLTVV.

This clone turned up a few times. The V call is TRBV7-6, the J call TRBJ1-3, with 8 nucleotides matching TRBD1. Germline assignment: CDR1 SGHVS and CDR2 FNYEAQ. This CDR3 has 15 amino acids. V trimming: 5 bases; J trimming: 4 bases; junction bases outside the gene matches: 7. The CDR3 spells CASSPRTGWGNTIYF. The CDR3 bases are TGTGCCAGCAGCCCGCGGACAGGGTGGGGAAACACCATATATTTT.